This T cell receptor beta chain was sequenced during a study of cytomegalovirus exposure and HLA in healthy donors. On the study more broadly: Within the Caucasian-associated ancestry cluster were approximately 77% of the roughly 360 genotyped donors.

CDR3 size: 13 residues. Trimming left V 1 base short and J 5 bases short, with 6 bases between. The germline gives CDR1 SGHDT, CDR2 YYEEEE. Vbeta (60) and Jbeta (13) primers were used in the PCR. Assay used: immunoSEQ multiplex PCR; TCRdb lists only in-frame clones, some missing. The sample lists 30,000 to 45,000 clones; 70% to 90% were seen once. The receptor comes from a woman in her forties in good health and CMV-seropositive. The sequencing sample was made of PBMCs. The chain has TRBV5-6 and TRBJ2-2; D not certain. The CDR3 loop reads CASSLWSTGELFF. The CDR3, as DNA: TGTGCCAGCAGCTTGTGGAGTACCGGGGAGCTGTTTTTT.